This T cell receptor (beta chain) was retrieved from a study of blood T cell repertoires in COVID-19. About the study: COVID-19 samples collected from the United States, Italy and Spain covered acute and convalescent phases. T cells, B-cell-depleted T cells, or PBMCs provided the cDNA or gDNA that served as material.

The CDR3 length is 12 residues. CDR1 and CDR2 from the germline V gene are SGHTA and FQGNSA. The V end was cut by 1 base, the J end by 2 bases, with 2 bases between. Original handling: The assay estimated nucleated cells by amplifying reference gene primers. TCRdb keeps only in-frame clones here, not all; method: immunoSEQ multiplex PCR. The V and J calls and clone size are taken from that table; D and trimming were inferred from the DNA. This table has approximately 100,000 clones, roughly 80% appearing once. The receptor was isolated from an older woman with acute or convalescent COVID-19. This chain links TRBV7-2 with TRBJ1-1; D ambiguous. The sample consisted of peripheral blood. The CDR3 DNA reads TGTGCCAGCAGCTTAGTAAACACTGAAGCTTTCTTT. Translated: CASSLVNTEAFF.